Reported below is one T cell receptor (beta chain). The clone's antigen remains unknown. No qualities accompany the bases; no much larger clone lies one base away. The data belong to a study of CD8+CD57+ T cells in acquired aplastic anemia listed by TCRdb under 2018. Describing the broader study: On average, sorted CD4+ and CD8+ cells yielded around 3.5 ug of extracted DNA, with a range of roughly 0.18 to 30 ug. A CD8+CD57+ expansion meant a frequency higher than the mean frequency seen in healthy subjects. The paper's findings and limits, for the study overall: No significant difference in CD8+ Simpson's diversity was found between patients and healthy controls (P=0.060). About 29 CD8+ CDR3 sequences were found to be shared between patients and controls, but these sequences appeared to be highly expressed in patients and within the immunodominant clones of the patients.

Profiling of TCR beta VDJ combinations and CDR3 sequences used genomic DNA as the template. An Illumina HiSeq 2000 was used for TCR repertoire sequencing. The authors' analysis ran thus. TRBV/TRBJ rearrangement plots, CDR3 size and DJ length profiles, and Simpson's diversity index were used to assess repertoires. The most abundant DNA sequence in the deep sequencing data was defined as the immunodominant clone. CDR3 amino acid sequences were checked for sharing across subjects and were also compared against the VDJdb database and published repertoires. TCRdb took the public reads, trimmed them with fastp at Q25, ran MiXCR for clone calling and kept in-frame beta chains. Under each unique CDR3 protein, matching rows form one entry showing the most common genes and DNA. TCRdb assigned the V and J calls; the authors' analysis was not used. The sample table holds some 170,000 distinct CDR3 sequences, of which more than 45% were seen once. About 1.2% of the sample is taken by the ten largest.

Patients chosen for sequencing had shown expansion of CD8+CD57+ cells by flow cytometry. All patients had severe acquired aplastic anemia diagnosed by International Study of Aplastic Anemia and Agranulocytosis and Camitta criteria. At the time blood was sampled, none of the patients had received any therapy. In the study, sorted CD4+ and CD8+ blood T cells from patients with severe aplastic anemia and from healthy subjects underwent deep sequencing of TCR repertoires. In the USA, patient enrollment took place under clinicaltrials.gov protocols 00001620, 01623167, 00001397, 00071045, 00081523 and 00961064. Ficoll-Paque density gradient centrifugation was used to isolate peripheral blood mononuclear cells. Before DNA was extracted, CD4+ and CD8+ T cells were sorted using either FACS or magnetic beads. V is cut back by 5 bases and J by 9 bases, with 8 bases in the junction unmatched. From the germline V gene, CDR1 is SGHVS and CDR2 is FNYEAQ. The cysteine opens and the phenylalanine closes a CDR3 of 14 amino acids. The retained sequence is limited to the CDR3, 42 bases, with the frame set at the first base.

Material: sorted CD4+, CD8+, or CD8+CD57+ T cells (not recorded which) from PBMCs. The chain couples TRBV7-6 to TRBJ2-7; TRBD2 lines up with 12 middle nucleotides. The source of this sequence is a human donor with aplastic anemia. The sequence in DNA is TGTGCCAGCAGCCCCCGACTAGCGGGGGTAGTGCAGTACTTC. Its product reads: CASSPRLAGVVQYF. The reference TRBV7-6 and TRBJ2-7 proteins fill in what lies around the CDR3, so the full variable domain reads GAGVSQSPRYKVTKRGQDVALRCDPISGHVSLYWYRQALGQGPEFLTYFNYEAQQDKSGLPNDRFSAERPEGSISTLTIQRTEQRDSAMYRCASSPRLAGVVQYFGPGTRLTVT.